The clone carrying this T cell receptor (beta chain) was observed at least ten times. Its matching antigen is unknown. The J segment lost 3 bases and the V segment lost 3 bases, leaving 4 bases of the junction unmatched. Germline V gene sequence: CDR1 MNHNS, CDR2 SASEGT. The CDR3 consists of 15 residues. The source of the sample is a study of T cells in Graves' hyperthyroidism and ophthalmopathy. Regarding the study as a whole: The majority of expanded thyroid clonotypes above 0.001 also appeared in blood.

Researchers took RNA transcripts and amplified the TCR beta CDR3 regions from them. When the TCR CDR3 underwent first-round RT-PCR, the HTBI primer set was used. TCRdb redid the calling of the multiplex PCR reads with MiXCR, one entry per CDR3 protein. The data hold about 400,000 distinct CDR3 sequences, with approximately 15% observed a single time. Those with hyperthyroidism were 18 to 65 years old, newly diagnosed, and ill for under 2 months. The blood sample dates from first hyperthyroidism diagnosis, preceding any ophthalmopathy symptoms. The rearrangement uses TRBV6-1 and TRBJ2-7, with 11 nucleotides matching TRBD2. The sequence derives from a woman under 30 with Graves' hyperthyroidism that later progressed to Graves' ophthalmopathy. The specimen was blood. The DNA for the CDR3 is TGTGCCAGCAGTGACGGACTAGCGGGCAGCTACGAGCAGTACTTC. Translation: CASSDGLAGSYEQYF.